This passage covers 30 T cell receptor beta chains from one sample sequenced in a study of PD-1 blockade in mismatch repair-deficient tumors. Profiled with immunoSEQ multiplex PCR; TCRdb holds only in-frame clones, not every one. The table records about 110,000 clones, approximately 80% of them present only once. The sequencing here drew on peripheral blood, taken approximately 60 weeks after starting pembrolizumab. The receptors originated from an adult with mismatch repair-deficient cancer.

V usage is TRBV10-3 and J usage is TRBJ2-2, with no clear D. V shed 0 bases and J shed 7 bases, with 6 bases lying between them. Germline lookup yields CDR1 ENHRY and CDR2 SYGVKD. This CDR3 is built from 13 residues. CDR3 coding DNA: TGTGCCATCAGTGAGTCGACGAGCGGGGAGCTGTTTTTT. Protein sequence: CAISESTSGELFF.

The V and J genes are TRBV7-9 and TRBJ2-7; the D gene could be TRBD1 or TRBD2 (5 bases each). In germline, CDR1 is SEHNR, CDR2 FQNEAQ (reference sequence). The V and J ends lost 5 bases and 1 base respectively, with 15 bases between them. The CDR3 consists of 15 residues. The chain's CDR3 is CASSKAGTDSYEQYF. CDR3 DNA: TGTGCCAGCAGCAAAGCCGGGACGGATTCCTACGAGCAGTACTTC.

The chain combines TRBV11-1 with TRBJ2-3; TRBD2 matches at 7 bases. CDR3 length equals 16 residues. Germline V gene lookup returns CDR1 SGHAT and CDR2 FQDESV (reference sequence). V lost 3 bases to trimming and J lost 4 bases; unmatched junction nucleotides: 10. CDR3 DNA: TGTGCCAGCAGCTTTGGGGGGGGACGTCGAGCAGATACGCAGTATTTT. It yields the protein CASSFGGGRRADTQYF.

V is TRBV19 and J is TRBJ2-2, with D unresolved. Per germline, CDR1 LNHDA and CDR2 SQIVND (reference sequence). V shed 4 bases and J shed 3 bases, with 6 bases lying between them. This CDR3 spans 13 amino acids. CDR3 region: CASSTGHTGELFF. Here the CDR3 DNA reads TGTGCCAGTAGTACAGGACACACCGGGGAGCTGTTTTTT.

The chain joins TRBV19 to TRBJ2-3; 7 nucleotides line up with TRBD2. The V gene's germline CDR1 is LNHDA and CDR2 SQIVND (reference sequence). The J segment lost 2 bases and the V segment lost 6 bases, leaving 11 bases of the junction unmatched. This CDR3 contains 16 residues. DNA of the CDR3: TGTGCCAGTAGCATGGGGCCGGGGGGTCCCACAGATACGCAGTATTTT. Protein: CASSMGPGGPTDTQYF. The whole variable domain, filled in from reference TRBV19 and TRBJ2-3, reads DGGITQSPKYLFRKEGQNVTLSCEQNLNHDAMYWYRQDPGQGLRLIYYSQIVNDFQKGDIAEGYSVSREKKESFPLTVTSAQKNPTAFYLCASSMGPGGPTDTQYFGPGTRLTVL.

Details on this clone: This same CDR3 is encoded by further DNA sequences in the sample. This rearrangement joins TRBV5-8 to TRBJ2-5; D is uncertain. V was pared by 1 base and J by 1 base, with 11 bases between. Germline CDR1 SGHTS, CDR2 YDEGEE. This CDR3 is built from 15 residues. CDR3 nucleotides: TGTGCCAGCAGCTTGAATACGAAGATCCAAGAGACCCAGTACTTC. Its protein product is CASSLNTKIQETQYF.

This clone was observed a few times. The chain carries TRBV6-6 and TRBJ2-7; D call uncertain. Trimming cost V 0 bases and J 2 bases, with 8 bases left between them. The CDR3 loop spans 14 amino acids. Germline V lookup: CDR1 MNHNY, CDR2 SVGAGI (reference sequence). CDR3 sequence (DNA): TGTGCCAGCAGTTACTCGTCCGGTCCCTACGAGCAGTACTTC. Its protein product is CASSYSSGPYEQYF.

V usage is TRBV4-2 and J usage is TRBJ1-1; a possible D gene is TRBD1 (6 bases). The CDR3 consists of 14 residues. Trimming cost V 4 bases and J 6 bases, with 15 bases left between them. The germline CDR1 and CDR2 sequences are LGHNA and YNFKEQ. The CDR3 loop is CASSPSEGEAEAFF. CDR3 in DNA: TGTGCCAGCAGCCCCTCAGAGGGGGAGGCTGAAGCTTTCTTT.

The chain carries TRBV11-3 and TRBJ2-7, with a weak D call TRBD2 (6 bases). Between the trimmed V and J ends, which lost 2 bases and 2 bases, there was a span of 13 bases. CDR1 SGHNT and CDR2 YENEEA come from the germline V gene. There are 15 residues in the CDR3. The CDR3 region is CASSLFGGPTYEQYF. CDR3 sequence (DNA): TGTGCCAGCAGCTTATTCGGGGGTCCTACCTACGAGCAGTACTTC.

A single count supports this clone. The gene calls are TRBV9 and TRBJ2-1; TRBD1 is a possible D gene (6 bases). With 4 bases removed from V and 0 bases from J, the gap between germline ends came to 14 bases. The germline gives CDR1 SGDLS, CDR2 YYNGEE. The CDR3 is 16 residues long. The CDR3 DNA is TGTGCCAGCAGCACCCGGGACATGAGCTCCTACAATGAGCAGTTCTTC. Translation: CASSTRDMSSYNEQFF.

The J gene is TRBJ2-1, the V gene TRBV7-9; D not certain. The CDR3 has 15 residues. Germline V gene lookup returns CDR1 SEHNR and CDR2 FQNEAQ (reference sequence). Trimming left V 5 bases short and J 4 bases short, with 15 bases between. The CDR3 region has the DNA TGTGCCAGCAGCCCGGATGGCTTGAAGTACAATGAGCAGTTCTTC. Protein product: CASSPDGLKYNEQFF.

V and J are TRBV6-1 and TRBJ2-2; D perhaps matches TRBD1 (6 bases). CDR1 is MNHNS, CDR2 SASEGT, per germline. The CDR3 is made up of 16 amino acids. Trimming removed 3 bases at V and 4 bases at J, with 15 bases between. The CDR3 sequence is CASSDLGGSGTGELFF. CDR3 bases: TGTGCCAGCAGTGACCTAGGGGGTAGTGGCACCGGGGAGCTGTTTTTT.

This clone was recorded only once. This chain links TRBV6-1 with TRBJ2-6; D might be TRBD2 (5 bases). The CDR3 consists of 14 residues. The V end lost 7 bases, the J end lost 4 bases, and 11 bases lay between the germline ends. Germline CDR1 reads MNHNS; CDR2 reads SASEGT. The CDR3 bases are TGTGCCAGCAATAGGGAGCCGGGGGCCAACGTCCTGACTTTC. As protein: CASNREPGANVLTF.

The chain joins TRBV2 to TRBJ2-7; unclear D gene. Germline loops: CDR1 SNHLY, CDR2 FYNNEI. The CDR3 loop spans 13 amino acids. V lost 2 bases, J lost 6 bases, and 11 bases lay in between. The CDR3: CASSEWRTREQYF. CDR3 in DNA: TGTGCCAGCAGTGAATGGCGTACCCGCGAGCAGTACTTC.

The V and J genes are TRBV27 and TRBJ2-2; D call uncertain. The germline gives CDR1 MNHEY, CDR2 SMNVEV (reference sequence). This CDR3 spans 15 amino acids. Trimming removed 6 bases at V and 4 bases at J, with 15 bases between. The DNA of the CDR3 is TGTGCCAGCAGACCCCCTAGACTGGGCACCGGGGAGCTGTTTTTT. Its protein is CASRPPRLGTGELFF.

In this sample, this clone turned up once. This CDR3 reads CATRPARGEYEQYF. DNA of the CDR3: TGTGCCACCAGGCCGGCCAGGGGGGAATACGAGCAGTACTTC. V usage is TRBV15 and J usage is TRBJ2-7; a weak D match, TRBD1 (7 bases). The germline gives CDR1 LNHNV, CDR2 YYDKDF (reference sequence). The CDR3 is 14 amino acids. V was shortened by 6 bases and J by 4 bases, with 16 bases between the two germline ends.

The gene calls are TRBV4-2 and TRBJ2-3; maybe TRBD1 (5 bases). This CDR3 is 17 amino acids long. The V end lost 0 bases, the J end lost 5 bases, and 18 bases lay between the germline ends. CDR1 and CDR2 from the germline V gene are LGHNA and YNFKEQ. Here the CDR3 DNA reads TGTGCCAGCAGCCAAGAGGGCCCCGGTAGGGGCCGAGATACGCAGTATTTT. It specifies CASSQEGPGRGRDTQYF.

The CDR3 DNA is TGTGCCAGCAGCCCGGACAGGGGCTATGGCTACACCTTC. Translation: CASSPDRGYGYTF. This chain connects TRBV9 to TRBJ1-2; 9 bases are a match to TRBD1. CDR1 and CDR2 from the germline V gene are SGDLS and YYNGEE. Germline trimming cut 4 bases from V and 4 bases from J; bases unmatched to any gene: 2. The CDR3 loop spans 13 amino acids.

This clone came up a few times. The genes are TRBV7-3 and TRBJ2-2, with TRBD1 as a possible D gene (5 bases). The germline V gene encodes CDR1 SGHTA and CDR2 FQGTGA. V dropped 4 bases and J dropped 2 bases, with 8 bases sitting between them. The CDR3 is 14 amino acids. CDR3 sequence reads: CASSSTVNTGELFF. In nucleotides, the CDR3 is TGTGCCAGCAGCTCGACAGTTAACACCGGGGAGCTGTTTTTT.

The chain has TRBV5-1 and TRBJ2-7, with 8 bases identical to TRBD2. V gave up 1 base and J gave up 0 bases; unmatched junction bases: 12. Per the germline V gene, CDR1 is SGHRS and CDR2 is YFSETQ. The CDR3 totals 18 residues. The CDR3 DNA follows: TGCGCCAGCAGCTTGCTTCCATTAAGCGGGGGTGGCTCCTACGAGCAGTACTTC. Amino acids: CASSLLPLSGGGSYEQYF.

The chain carries TRBV7-6 and TRBJ2-7; D might be TRBD1 or TRBD2, each matching 5 bases. This CDR3 spans 15 amino acids. Between the trimmed V and J ends, which lost 4 bases and 3 bases, there was a span of 16 bases. Germline assignment: CDR1 SGHVS and CDR2 FNYEAQ. CDR3 in DNA: TGTGCCAGCAGCTCAACGGCACGGGGCATCTACGAGCAGTACTTC. Translation gives CASSSTARGIYEQYF.

CDR3 nucleotide sequence: TGTGCCAGCAGTTACAACAGGGACTACGAGCAGTACTTC. Protein: CASSYNRDYEQYF. The chain carries TRBV6-6 and TRBJ2-7, with D possibly being TRBD1 (6 bases). The germline gives CDR1 MNHNY, CDR2 SVGAGI (reference sequence). The germline V and J ends were trimmed by 2 bases and 3 bases, with 8 bases remaining between them. The CDR3 covers 13 residues.

This chain connects TRBV5-8 to TRBJ1-4; weak D call: TRBD1 (5 bases). V lost 0 bases and J 0 bases, leaving 12 bases between the germline ends. The CDR3 totals 17 residues. Germline V gene data show CDR1 as SGHTS and CDR2 as YDEGEE. The CDR3 loop reads CASSLAWGRTTNEKLFF. The CDR3, as DNA: TGTGCCAGCAGCTTGGCCTGGGGACGAACAACTAATGAAAAACTGTTTTTT.

The sample holds a few counts of this clone. V usage is TRBV4-1 and J usage is TRBJ2-7; 7 positions agree with TRBD1. Per the germline V gene, CDR1 is MGHRA and CDR2 is YSYEKL. J gave up 3 bases and V 3 bases, and 8 bases lay outside the gene matches. This CDR3 spans 15 amino acids. CDR3 protein: CASSHGTAIIYEQYF. As DNA, the CDR3 is TGCGCCAGCAGCCACGGGACAGCGATAATCTACGAGCAGTACTTC.

The V call is TRBV6-1, the J call TRBJ1-2; D is possibly TRBD1 (5 bases). V was clipped by 7 bases and J by 8 bases, with 11 bases between them. The CDR3 loop spans 11 amino acids. The V gene's germline CDR1 is MNHNS and CDR2 SASEGT. CDR3: CASNRGTGYTF. The CDR3 bases are TGTGCCAGCAACCGGGGGACCGGCTACACCTTC.

This clone was observed a single time. This chain links TRBV5-8 with TRBJ1-1; D is undetermined. V shed 4 bases and J shed 1 base, with 14 bases lying between them. CDR1 is SGHTS, CDR2 YDEGEE, per germline. This CDR3 spans 15 amino acids. Here the CDR3 reads CASSGVGQRNTEAFF. The DNA of the CDR3 is TGTGCCAGCAGCGGGGTTGGGCAGCGGAACACTGAAGCTTTCTTT.

The chain links TRBV7-9 to TRBJ2-2; D gene unclear. V lost 6 bases to trimming and J lost 1 base, with 3 bases between them. Germline CDR1 is SEHNR and CDR2 is FQNEAQ (reference sequence). This CDR3 has 12 residues. CDR3 coding DNA: TGTGCCAGCAGGAGGAACACCGGGGAGCTGTTTTTT. Its translation: CASRRNTGELFF.

The chain couples TRBV7-2 to TRBJ2-1, with TRBD2 matching 9 bases. Germline V gives CDR1 SGHTA, CDR2 FQGNSA. V trimming: 0 bases; J trimming: 10 bases; junction bases outside the gene matches: 10. This CDR3 has 16 amino acids. The CDR3 DNA follows: TGTGCCAGCAGCTTAGCCTCCGGGACTAGCTCAAGCGAGCAGTTCTTC. Its translation is CASSLASGTSSSEQFF. Based on the CDR3 plus reference TRBV7-2 and TRBJ2-1, the full variable domain is GAGVSQSPSNKVTEKGKDVELRCDPISGHTALYWYRQSLGQGLEFLIYFQGNSAPDKSGLPSDRFSAERTGGSVSTLTIQRTQQEDSAVYLCASSLASGTSSSEQFFGPGTRLTVL.

V gene TRBV14 combines with J gene TRBJ2-7; 8 nucleotides align to TRBD2. Germline CDR1 is SGHDN and CDR2 is FVKESK. This CDR3 is 15 amino acids long. V shed 5 bases, J shed 2 bases, and the junction held 8 bases outside the gene matches. The chain's CDR3 is CASSRGLASTYEQYF. In DNA, the CDR3 is TGTGCCAGCAGCAGAGGACTAGCCTCTACCTACGAGCAGTACTTC.

The chain joins TRBV7-2 to TRBJ2-1, with TRBD1 matching 7 bases. CDR1 and CDR2 from the germline V gene are SGHTA and FQGNSA. The CDR3 covers 16 residues. Germline trimming cut 4 bases from V and 3 bases from J; bases unmatched to any gene: 9. CDR3 amino acids: CASSSTGTEIYNEQFF. The DNA of the CDR3 is TGTGCCAGCAGCTCCACCGGGACAGAGATCTACAATGAGCAGTTCTTC.